The 20 T cell receptor beta chains presented below share a single source sample, sequenced in a study of T cells in Graves' hyperthyroidism and ophthalmopathy. RNA transcripts yielded amplified TCR beta CDR3 regions. The HTBI primer set was used in a first-round RT-PCR of the TCR CDR3. TCRdb used MiXCR to reprocess the multiplex PCR reads, holding one entry per CDR3 protein. Of 500,000 to 600,000 distinct CDR3 sequences listed, 15% to 20% are singletons. Source material: blood. The origin of the receptors is a man aged 40-50 years with Graves' ophthalmopathy.

This clonotype was seen repeatedly, ten times or more. CDR3 amino acids: CASRVATPNEQFF. In nucleotides, the CDR3 is TGTGCCAGCAGAGTCGCCACACCAAATGAGCAGTTCTTC. This rearrangement joins TRBV12-3 or TRBV12-4 to TRBJ2-1, with D hard to call. The CDR3 is 13 residues long. Trimming pared 6 bases from V and 7 bases from J, leaving 13 bases between.

The chain joins TRBV28 to TRBJ2-5; a weak D match, TRBD1 (6 bases). The CDR3 length is 15 residues. Germline loops: CDR1 MDHEN, CDR2 SYDVKM. V shed 3 bases and J shed 2 bases, with 13 bases lying between them. The CDR3 nucleotides read TGTGCCAGCAGTTTGCCCCAGGGGCTACAAGAGACCCAGTACTTC. Protein: CASSLPQGLQETQYF.

The sample holds a few counts of this clonotype. This chain connects TRBV27 to TRBJ2-1; D is unclear. Trimming shortened V by 8 bases and J by 5 bases, and 16 bases separated the two germline ends. Germline V gene lookup returns CDR1 MNHEY and CDR2 SMNVEV (reference sequence). This CDR3 is 14 amino acids long. Here the CDR3 DNA reads TGTGCCAGCGGGCGTAGGGCAGTACACAATGAGCAGTTCTTC. Translating gives CASGRRAVHNEQFF.

There are many counts of this clonotype. This chain links TRBV2 with TRBJ1-2; weak D call: TRBD1 (5 bases). Trimming shortened V by 10 bases and J by 1 base, and 16 bases separated the two germline ends. The CDR3 is 14 amino acids. CDR1 is SNHLY, CDR2 FYNNEI, per germline. CDR3: CANSRDGLNYGYTF. CDR3 DNA sequence: TGTGCCAACTCCCGGGACGGCCTTAACTATGGCTACACCTTC.

This clonotype was seen many times. V usage is TRBV6-5 and J usage is TRBJ2-7; 9 bases fit TRBD1. CDR1 MNHEY and CDR2 SVGAGI come from the germline V gene. V shed 2 bases and J 3 bases; nucleotides not matched to a gene: 11. This CDR3 region has 17 residues. The CDR3 sequence is CASSYAPSQGANYEQYF. The CDR3, as DNA: TGTGCCAGCAGTTACGCCCCGTCACAGGGGGCCAACTACGAGCAGTACTTC.

There are many counts of this clonotype. The CDR3 sequence is CASSGGTSRQTQYF. DNA for the CDR3: TGTGCCAGCAGTGGTGGGACTAGCAGGCAGACCCAGTACTTC. The chain carries TRBV2 and TRBJ2-5, with 9 bases lining up with TRBD2. Germline values: CDR1 SNHLY, CDR2 FYNNEI. The ends lost 4 bases at V and 6 bases at J; junction bases unmatched: 6. The CDR3 has 14 residues.

This clonotype has only a few counts. The chain combines TRBV20-1 with TRBJ1-6; TRBD1 agrees at 7 bases. V trimming: 3 bases; J trimming: 7 bases; junction bases outside the gene matches: 3. Looked up from germline, CDR1 is DFQATT and CDR2 is SNEGSKA (reference sequence). This CDR3 contains 13 residues. CDR3 sequence reads: CSASRDSNSPLHF. The CDR3 DNA is TGCAGTGCTAGCCGGGACAGCAATTCACCCCTCCACTTT.

This clonotype was recorded many times. The chain is built from TRBV7-2 and TRBJ2-3; TRBD2 matches at 8 bases. CDR3 length: 15 amino acids. From germline, CDR1 is SGHTA and CDR2 FQGNSA. The V and J ends lost 1 base and 3 bases, in that order; junction bases with no gene match: 3. In DNA, the CDR3 is TGTGCCAGCAGCTTAGGGATAGCGGGGACAGATACGCAGTATTTT. The encoded protein is CASSLGIAGTDTQYF.

V usage is TRBV24-1 and J usage is TRBJ2-1, with 9 bases fitting TRBD2. This CDR3 has 19 amino acids. J was trimmed by 4 bases and V by 1 base; bases with no gene match: 13. Germline CDR1 and CDR2: KGHDR and SFDVKD. This chain's CDR3 is CATSDLAQGAGGKYNEQFF. CDR3 coding DNA: TGTGCCACCAGTGATTTAGCCCAAGGTGCGGGAGGGAAGTACAATGAGCAGTTCTTC.

This clonotype was detected ten times or more. The V gene is TRBV30, the J gene TRBJ2-5, with D possibly TRBD1 on 5 matching bases. Trimming took 0 bases from V and 5 from J, leaving 10 bases between them. The CDR3 totals 13 residues. The germline gives CDR1 GTSNPN, CDR2 SVGIG (reference sequence). The DNA of the CDR3 is TGTGCCTGGAGTGTACTGGCAGGGGAGACCCAGTACTTC. Its translation: CAWSVLAGETQYF. The full variable domain, with the rest looked up from reference TRBV30 and TRBJ2-5, is SQTIHQWPATLVQPVGSPLSLECTVEGTSNPNLYWYRQAAGRGLQLLFYSVGIGQISSEVPQNLSASRPQDRQFILSSKKLLLSDSGFYLCAWSVLAGETQYFGPGTRLLVL.

A few counts support this clonotype. The V and J genes are TRBV6-1 and TRBJ2-3, with 7 bases aligning to TRBD1. With 8 bases clipped from V and 4 bases from J, the junction kept 9 bases outside the gene matches. Looked up from germline, CDR1 is MNHNS and CDR2 is SASEGT. The CDR3 sequence is 14 residues long. The CDR3 sequence is CASGRQGRADTQYF. In nucleotides, the CDR3 is TGTGCCAGCGGAAGACAGGGCCGGGCAGATACGCAGTATTTT.

This clonotype was found once. Without the conserved terminal phenylalanine or tryptophan, this CDR3 likely stems from a read error. The V call is TRBV18, the J call TRBJ2-5; perhaps TRBD2 as D (6 bases). Trimming stripped 2 bases from V and 5 bases from J, with 18 bases between. The CDR3 sequence is 16 residues long. In germline, CDR1 is KGHSH, CDR2 LQKENI. The CDR3 coding sequence is TGTGCCAGCTCACCAAGCCCGCTAGCGAATGGGGAGACCCAGTACCTC. Encoded protein: CASSPSPLANGETQYL.

In this sample, this clonotype turned up a few times. V usage is TRBV30 and J usage is TRBJ2-5, with D tentatively TRBD1 or TRBD2 (5 bases each). The CDR3 contains 12 residues. Trimming removed 4 bases at V and 4 bases at J, with 10 bases between. From germline, CDR1 is GTSNPN and CDR2 SVGIG (reference sequence). The CDR3 nucleotides are TGTGCCTGGACTCCGAGGGGAGAGACCCAGTACTTC. It is translated as CAWTPRGETQYF.

This chain joins TRBV7-9 and TRBJ2-7; 10 bases fit TRBD1. The CDR3 totals 14 residues. The germline V gene encodes CDR1 SEHNR and CDR2 FQNEAQ (reference sequence). With 4 bases clipped from V and 4 bases from J, the junction kept 4 bases outside the gene matches. In nucleotides, the CDR3 is TGTGCCAGCAGCTCGGGACAGGGGAAGTACGAGCAGTACTTC. Its translation: CASSSGQGKYEQYF.

The chain carries TRBV7-3 and TRBJ2-2; 8 bases agree with TRBD2. V was pared by 5 bases and J by 4 bases, with 6 bases of the junction left unmatched. There are 15 residues in the CDR3. Germline V gene data show CDR1 as SGHTA and CDR2 as FQGTGA. The CDR3 reads CASSEVTSGTGELFF. In nucleotides, the CDR3 is TGTGCCAGCAGCGAGGTCACTAGCGGCACCGGGGAGCTGTTTTTT.

The chain employs TRBV29-1 and TRBJ2-5; 11 nucleotides agree with TRBD2. The CDR3 consists of 14 residues. With V trimmed by 3 bases and J by 9 bases, 9 bases remained unmatched. Germline assignment: CDR1 SQVTM and CDR2 ANQGSEA. CDR3 amino acids: CSVELLAGGGAQYF. The CDR3 DNA is TGCAGCGTTGAGCTTCTAGCGGGAGGTGGGGCCCAGTACTTC.

This clonotype was counted many times. This rearrangement joins TRBV13 to TRBJ2-3; 7 bases fit TRBD2. Germline trimming cut 4 bases from V and 2 bases from J; bases unmatched to any gene: 6. This CDR3 spans 15 amino acids. CDR1 and CDR2 from the germline V gene are PRHDT and FYEKMQ (reference sequence). As DNA, the CDR3 is TGTGCCAGCAGCTCGGCAGCGGGGCACACAGATACGCAGTATTTT. This gives the protein CASSSAAGHTDTQYF.

This clonotype showed up just a few times. The chain carries TRBV27 and TRBJ1-2; TRBD1 aligns across 8 bases. The CDR3 totals 14 residues. Germline V gives CDR1 MNHEY, CDR2 SMNVEV (reference sequence). Unmatched junction bases numbered 7, after V lost 4 bases and J lost 6 bases. CDR3 nucleotides: TGTGCCAGCAGTTCGGTCAGGGGGCCGCATGGCTACACCTTC. Its protein is CASSSVRGPHGYTF.

About this clonotype itself: A junction end diverges from the germline sequence, so it may reflect a read error. The chain uses TRBV7-2 and TRBJ1-1, with a tentative D call TRBD1 (5 bases). The CDR3 sequence is 16 residues long. The V gene's germline CDR1 is SGHTA and CDR2 FQGNSA. CDR3 region: CASSLVGGTVNTEAFF. The DNA for the CDR3 is TGTGCCAGCAGCTTAGTTGGTGGGACGGTTAACACTGAGGCTTTCTTT. The full variable domain, its missing parts supplied by reference TRBV7-2 and TRBJ1-1, is GAGVSQSPSNKVTEKGKDVELRCDPISGHTALYWYRQSLGQGLEFLIYFQGNSAPDKSGLPSDRFSAERTGGSVSTLTIQRTQQEDSAVYLCASSLVGGTVNTEAFFGQGTRLTVV.

V usage is TRBV15 and J usage is TRBJ2-4; no clear D. Trimming took off 1 base at V and 7 bases at J, with 11 bases between the two ends. This CDR3 contains 14 residues. The germline CDR1 and CDR2 sequences are LNHNV and YYDKDF (reference sequence). The CDR3 DNA sequence: TGTGCCACCAGCAGAGTGGGCAGGTTGAACATTCAGTACTTC. It is translated as CATSRVGRLNIQYF.